This TCR beta chain was observed in a study of T cell changes during pregnancy in multiple sclerosis. V lost 3 bases and J lost 2, with 8 bases in between. Germline V gene lookup returns CDR1 LNHDA and CDR2 SQIVND (reference sequence). The CDR3 spans 13 residues. Assay: immunoSEQ multiplex PCR; the TCRdb copy retains only in-frame clones and omits some. The sample gives about 79,000 clones, 80% to 95% of which show up once; more than 0.45% is in the top ten. The sequenced sample was CD4+ T cells from peripheral blood mononuclear cells, obtained in the second trimester of pregnancy. V and J are TRBV19 and TRBJ2-7, with D possibly being TRBD2 (5 bases). This receptor was identified in a female donor with multiple sclerosis, enrolled in a pregnancy study. This CDR3 is CASSIWGAYEQYF. CDR3 in DNA: TGTGCCAGTAGTATTTGGGGAGCCTACGAGCAGTACTTC.